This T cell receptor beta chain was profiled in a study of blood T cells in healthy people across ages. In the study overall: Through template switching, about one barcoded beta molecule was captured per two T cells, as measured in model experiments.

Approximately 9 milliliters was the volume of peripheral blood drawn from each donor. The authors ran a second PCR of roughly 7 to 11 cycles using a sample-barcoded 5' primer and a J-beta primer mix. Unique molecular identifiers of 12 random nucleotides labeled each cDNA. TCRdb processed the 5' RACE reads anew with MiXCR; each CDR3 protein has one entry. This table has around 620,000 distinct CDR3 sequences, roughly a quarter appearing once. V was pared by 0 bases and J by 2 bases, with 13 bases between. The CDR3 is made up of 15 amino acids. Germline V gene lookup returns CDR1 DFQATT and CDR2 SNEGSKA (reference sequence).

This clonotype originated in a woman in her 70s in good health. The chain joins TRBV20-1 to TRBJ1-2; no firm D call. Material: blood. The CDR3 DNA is TGCAGTGCTAGAGATTTCGAGACTTACAACTATGGCTACACCTTC. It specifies CSARDFETYNYGYTF.